This T cell receptor (beta chain) was identified during a study of blood T cell repertoires in COVID-19. Study-level background: T cells, B-cell-depleted T cells, or PBMCs supplied cDNA or gDNA.

CDR1 and CDR2 (germline): MNHEY, SVGAGI. This CDR3 is built from 10 residues. The ends were cut back, 5 bases at V and 5 bases at J, with 4 bases in the middle. Original processing methods: Amplification of reference gene primers provided the estimated nucleated cell counts. Produced via immunoSEQ multiplex PCR; TCRdb's table is partial and in-frame only. The DNA gave D and trimming, while V, J and clone size come from that table. The sample yields 45,000 to 55,000 clones, roughly 80% seen once. The chain uses TRBV6-5 and TRBJ2-7; the D is unclear. What was sequenced was peripheral blood. This TCR was sampled from a human donor in a cohort sampled during active COVID-19. CDR3 residues: CASSRDEQYF. DNA of the CDR3: TGTGCCAGCAGTCGGGACGAGCAGTACTTC.